Listed below are T cell receptor beta chains from one sample, sequenced in a study of shared T cell receptors in the human thymus. The method was immunoSEQ multiplex PCR; TCRdb's version includes in-frame clones alone and lacks a portion of them. In the table there are hundreds of thousands of clones, roughly 86% of which are singletons. Another study also made use of these data, one on human thymus T cells.

Specimen: thymocytes. The origin of the receptors is a boy younger than two with a congenital heart defect. CDR3s include the opening cysteine and the closing phenylalanine or tryptophan. The D gene is left open where the match is weak. Not all rows give a size; the values are once, few, many and, for expanded clones, a class.

V: TRBV28; D: -; J: TRBJ2-7; size: -; DNA: TGTGCCAGTACTACAGGGCTCAATGCCTACGAGCAGTACTTC; CDR3: CASTTGLNAYEQYF
V: TRBV15; D: -; J: TRBJ1-4; size: -; DNA: TGTGCCACCAGCAGAGACACAAATGGGGCCCATGAAAAACTGTTTTTT; CDR3: CATSRDTNGAHEKLFF
V: TRBV12-5; D: TRBD2; J: TRBJ2-1; size: -; DNA: TGTGCTAGTGGGGGAGGGAGGTACAATGAGCAGTTCTTC; CDR3: CASGGGRYNEQFF
V: TRBV7-9; D: TRBD1; J: TRBJ2-7; size: -; DNA: TGTGCCAGCAGCCCCGGGACAGGGACTTACGAGCAGTACTTC; CDR3: CASSPGTGTYEQYF
V: TRBV10-3; D: -; J: TRBJ2-2; size: -; DNA: TGTGCCATCAGTGGAAAGCCCCGGTACCCGAACACCGGGGAGCTGTTTTTT; CDR3: CAISGKPRYPNTGELFF
V: TRBV18; D: -; J: TRBJ2-7; size: -; DNA: TGTGCCAGCTCACCACCGTTGACAAGCTCCTACGAGCAGTACTTC; CDR3: CASSPPLTSSYEQYF
V: TRBV11-3; D: -; J: TRBJ1-2; size: -; DNA: TGTGCCAGCAGCTTTTCGGCTAAGGGGTATGGCTACACCTTC; CDR3: CASSFSAKGYGYTF
V: TRBV10-3; D: -; J: TRBJ2-3; size: once; DNA: TGTGCCATCAGTGAGTCTCTCCCCCACCCGGGCACAGATACGCAGTATTTT; CDR3: CAISESLPHPGTDTQYF
V: TRBV27; D: -; J: TRBJ1-5; size: -; DNA: TGTGCCAGCAACCCGCGGGCTAGCAATCAGCCCCAGCATTTT; CDR3: CASNPRASNQPQHF
V: TRBV27; D: TRBD1; J: TRBJ1-5; size: -; DNA: TGTGCCAGCAGTTTATCCGAACAGGGGAATCAGCCCCAGCATTTT; CDR3: CASSLSEQGNQPQHF
V: TRBV28; D: -; J: TRBJ1-6; size: -; DNA: TGTGCCAGCGGGGCGAGTGACAGGTATAATTCACCCCTCCACTTT; CDR3: CASGASDRYNSPLHF
V: TRBV29-1; D: -; J: TRBJ2-1; size: -; DNA: TGCAGCGTTGAAGAGTTAGCACGCGGGAACAATGAGCAGTTCTTC; CDR3: CSVEELARGNNEQFF
V: TRBV7-3; D: -; J: TRBJ1-1; size: -; DNA: TGTGCCAGCAGCTTTGATGAGGGGGCTGAAGCTTTCTTT; CDR3: CASSFDEGAEAFF
V: TRBV5-1; D: -; J: TRBJ1-1; size: -; DNA: TGCGCCAGCAGCTTTATTTTTAACACTGAAGCTTTCTTT; CDR3: CASSFIFNTEAFF
V: TRBV5-1; D: TRBD2; J: TRBJ2-1; size: -; DNA: TGCGCCAGCAGCCCGGGGGGGATTGGGAATGAGCAGTTCTTC; CDR3: CASSPGGIGNEQFF
V: TRBV15; D: TRBD1; J: TRBJ2-2; size: -; DNA: TGTGCCACCAGCAGAGGGGGGACAGAACCGAACACCGGGGAGCTGTTTTTT; CDR3: CATSRGGTEPNTGELFF
V: TRBV5-1; D: -; J: TRBJ1-2; size: -; DNA: TGCGCCAGCAGCTTCTTATTCCACTATGGCTACACCTTC; CDR3: CASSFLFHYGYTF
V: TRBV7-2; D: -; J: TRBJ2-3; size: -; DNA: TGTGCCAGCAGCCAAAGACTAGAGGAGGTCACAGATACGCAGTATTTT; CDR3: CASSQRLEEVTDTQYF
V: TRBV6-1; D: -; J: TRBJ1-6; size: -; DNA: TGTGCCAGCAGTGAAGATGGAGGTGATCAAGCGGGCTCCTATAATTCACCCCTCCACTTT; CDR3: CASSEDGGDQAGSYNSPLHF
V: TRBV4-1; D: TRBD2; J: TRBJ2-7; size: -; DNA: TGCGCCAGCAGCCAAGATCGCCTAGCGGGGAGCTCCTACGAGCAGTACTTC; CDR3: CASSQDRLAGSSYEQYF